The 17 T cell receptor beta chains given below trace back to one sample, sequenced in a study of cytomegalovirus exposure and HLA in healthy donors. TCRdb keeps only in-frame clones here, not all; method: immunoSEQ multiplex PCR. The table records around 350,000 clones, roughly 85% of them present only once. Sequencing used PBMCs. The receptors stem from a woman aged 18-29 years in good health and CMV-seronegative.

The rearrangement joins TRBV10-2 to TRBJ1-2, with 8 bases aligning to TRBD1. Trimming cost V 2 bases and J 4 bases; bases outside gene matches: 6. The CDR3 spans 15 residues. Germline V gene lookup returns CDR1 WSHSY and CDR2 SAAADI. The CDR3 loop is CASSELDREGYGYTF. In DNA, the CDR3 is TGCGCCAGCAGTGAGCTGGACAGGGAGGGCTATGGCTACACCTTC.

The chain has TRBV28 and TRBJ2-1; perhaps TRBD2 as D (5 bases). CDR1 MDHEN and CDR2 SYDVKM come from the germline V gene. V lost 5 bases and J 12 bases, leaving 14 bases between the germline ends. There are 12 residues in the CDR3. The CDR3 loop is CASSALLVGQFF. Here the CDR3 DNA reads TGTGCCAGCAGTGCCCTACTAGTTGGGCAGTTCTTC.

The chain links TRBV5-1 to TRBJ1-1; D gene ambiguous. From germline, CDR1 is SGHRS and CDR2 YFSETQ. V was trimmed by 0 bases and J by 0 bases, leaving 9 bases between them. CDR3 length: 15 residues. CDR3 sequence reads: CASSLGSGLNTEAFF. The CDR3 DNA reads TGCGCCAGCAGCTTGGGATCGGGGTTGAACACTGAAGCTTTCTTT. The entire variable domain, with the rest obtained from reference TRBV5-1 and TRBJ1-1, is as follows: KAGVTQTPRYLIKTRGQQVTLSCSPISGHRSVSWYQQTPGQGLQFLFEYFSETQRNKGNFPGRFSGRQFSNSRSEMNVSTLELGDSALYLCASSLGSGLNTEAFFGQGTRLTVV.

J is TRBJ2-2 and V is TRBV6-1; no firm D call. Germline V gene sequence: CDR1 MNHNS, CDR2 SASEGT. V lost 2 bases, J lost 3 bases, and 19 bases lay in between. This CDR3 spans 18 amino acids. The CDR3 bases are TGTGCCAGCAGTGAACCCCTTTGGGCCCGTGGGTACACCGGGGAGCTGTTTTTT. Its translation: CASSEPLWARGYTGELFF.

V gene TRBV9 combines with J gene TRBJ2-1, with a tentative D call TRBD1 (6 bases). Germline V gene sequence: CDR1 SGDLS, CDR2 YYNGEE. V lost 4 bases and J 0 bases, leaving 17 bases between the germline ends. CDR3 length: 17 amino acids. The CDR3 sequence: CASSPETGIRSYNEQFF. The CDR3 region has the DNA TGTGCCAGCAGCCCGGAGACAGGCATACGCTCCTACAATGAGCAGTTCTTC.

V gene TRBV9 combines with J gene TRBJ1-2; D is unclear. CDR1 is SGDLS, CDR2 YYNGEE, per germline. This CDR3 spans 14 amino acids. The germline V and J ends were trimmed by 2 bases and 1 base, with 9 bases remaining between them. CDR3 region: CASSVSFINYGYTF. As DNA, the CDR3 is TGTGCCAGCAGCGTTTCTTTTATTAACTATGGCTACACCTTC.

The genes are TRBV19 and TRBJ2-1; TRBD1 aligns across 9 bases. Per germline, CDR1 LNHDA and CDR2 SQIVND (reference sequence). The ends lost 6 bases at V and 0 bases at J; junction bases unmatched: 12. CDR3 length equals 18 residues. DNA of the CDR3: TGTGCCAGTAGGAGGGGACAGGGATGGATAAGCTCCTACAATGAGCAGTTCTTC. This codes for CASRRGQGWISSYNEQFF.

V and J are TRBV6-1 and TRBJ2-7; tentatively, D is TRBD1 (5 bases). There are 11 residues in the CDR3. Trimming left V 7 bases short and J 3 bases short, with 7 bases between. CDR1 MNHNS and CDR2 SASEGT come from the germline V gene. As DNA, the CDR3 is TGTGCCAGCACTCAGGGCTACGAGCAGTACTTC. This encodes CASTQGYEQYF.

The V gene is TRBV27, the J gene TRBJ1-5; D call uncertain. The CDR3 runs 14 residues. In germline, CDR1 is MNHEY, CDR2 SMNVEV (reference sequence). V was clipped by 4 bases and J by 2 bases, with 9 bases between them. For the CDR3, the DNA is TGTGCCAGCAGTTCTGGGCCGGGCAATCAGCCCCAGCATTTT. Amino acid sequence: CASSSGPGNQPQHF.

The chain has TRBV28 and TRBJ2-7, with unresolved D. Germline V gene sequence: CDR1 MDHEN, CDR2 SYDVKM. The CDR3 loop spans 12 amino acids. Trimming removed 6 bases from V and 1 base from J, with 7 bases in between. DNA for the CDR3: TGTGCCAGCAGACAGATTTCCTACGAGCAGTACTTC. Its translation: CASRQISYEQYF.

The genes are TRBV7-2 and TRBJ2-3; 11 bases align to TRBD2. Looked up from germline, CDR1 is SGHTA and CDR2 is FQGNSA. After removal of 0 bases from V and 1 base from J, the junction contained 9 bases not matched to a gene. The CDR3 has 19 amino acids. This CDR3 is CASSLAAASGRPRTDTQYF. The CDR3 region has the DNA TGTGCCAGCAGCTTAGCGGCGGCTAGCGGGAGGCCCCGCACAGATACGCAGTATTTT.

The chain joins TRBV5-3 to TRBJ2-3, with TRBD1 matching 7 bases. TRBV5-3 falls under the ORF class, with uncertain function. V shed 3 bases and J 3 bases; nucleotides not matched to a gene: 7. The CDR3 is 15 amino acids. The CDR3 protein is CARSSRQGPTDTQYF. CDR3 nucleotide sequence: TGTGCCAGAAGCTCCCGACAGGGCCCAACAGATACGCAGTATTTT.

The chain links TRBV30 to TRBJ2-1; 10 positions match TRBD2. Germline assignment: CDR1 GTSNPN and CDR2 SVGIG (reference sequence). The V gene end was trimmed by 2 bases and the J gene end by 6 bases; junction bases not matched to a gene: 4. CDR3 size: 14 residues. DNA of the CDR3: TGTGCCTGGAGTAAGGGACTAGCGCTCAATGAGCAGTTCTTC. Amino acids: CAWSKGLALNEQFF. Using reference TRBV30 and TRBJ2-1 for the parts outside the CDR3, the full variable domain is SQTIHQWPATLVQPVGSPLSLECTVEGTSNPNLYWYRQAAGRGLQLLFYSVGIGQISSEVPQNLSASRPQDRQFILSSKKLLLSDSGFYLCAWSKGLALNEQFFGPGTRLTVL.

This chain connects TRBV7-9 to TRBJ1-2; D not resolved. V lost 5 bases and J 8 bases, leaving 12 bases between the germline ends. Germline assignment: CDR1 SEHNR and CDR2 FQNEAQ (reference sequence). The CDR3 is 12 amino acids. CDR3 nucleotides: TGTGCCAGCAGCCCAGATCCGGGAGGCTACACCTTC. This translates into CASSPDPGGYTF.

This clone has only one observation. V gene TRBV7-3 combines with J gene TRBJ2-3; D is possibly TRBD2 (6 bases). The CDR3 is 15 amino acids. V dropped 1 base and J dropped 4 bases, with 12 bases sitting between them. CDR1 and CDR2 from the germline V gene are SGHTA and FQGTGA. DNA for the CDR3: TGTGCCAGCAGCTTAAGTCCGGGAGCGGCAGATACGCAGTATTTT. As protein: CASSLSPGAADTQYF.

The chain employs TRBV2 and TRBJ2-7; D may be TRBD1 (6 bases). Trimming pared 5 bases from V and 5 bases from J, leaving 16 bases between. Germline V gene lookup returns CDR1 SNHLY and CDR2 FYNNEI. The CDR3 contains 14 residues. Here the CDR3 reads CASSPFRGSDEQYF. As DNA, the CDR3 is TGTGCCAGCAGTCCCTTCAGGGGATCCGACGAGCAGTACTTC.

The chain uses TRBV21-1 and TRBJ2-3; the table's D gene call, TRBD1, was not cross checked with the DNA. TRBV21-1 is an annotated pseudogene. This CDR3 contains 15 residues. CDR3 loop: CASYCVGTYTDTQYF. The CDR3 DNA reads TGTGCCAGCTATTGTGTGGGGACATACACAGATACGCAGTATTTT.